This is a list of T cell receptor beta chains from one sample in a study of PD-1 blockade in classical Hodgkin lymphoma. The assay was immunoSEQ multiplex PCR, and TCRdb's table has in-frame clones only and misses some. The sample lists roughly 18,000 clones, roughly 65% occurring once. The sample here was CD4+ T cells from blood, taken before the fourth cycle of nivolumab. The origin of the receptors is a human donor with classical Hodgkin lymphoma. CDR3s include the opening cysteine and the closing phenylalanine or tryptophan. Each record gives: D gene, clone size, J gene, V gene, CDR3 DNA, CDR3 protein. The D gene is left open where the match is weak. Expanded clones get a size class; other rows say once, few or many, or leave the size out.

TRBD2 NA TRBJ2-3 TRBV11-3 TGTGCCAGCAGCCACGGGGGGGGTCGCACAGATACGCAGTATTTT CASSHGGGRTDTQYF
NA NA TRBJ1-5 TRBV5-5 TGTGCCAGCAGCTTGGGCTTACAGGGAAGTGAAAGCAATCAGCCCCAGCATTTT CASSLGLQGSESNQPQHF
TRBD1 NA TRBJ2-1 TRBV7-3 TGTGCCAGCAGCCCGACCGGGACAGGTTTTTATGAGCAGTTCTTC CASSPTGTGFYEQFF
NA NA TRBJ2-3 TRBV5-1 TGCGCCAGCAGCTTTACGGGGAGCACAGATACGCAGTATTTT CASSFTGSTDTQYF
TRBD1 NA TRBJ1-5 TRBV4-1 TGCGCCAGCAGCCCAGGACAGGGAACTAGCAATCAGCCCCAGCATTTT CASSPGQGTSNQPQHF
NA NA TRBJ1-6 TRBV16 TGTGCCAGCAGCCGTACATGGACAGACCCCTCCTATAATTCACCCCTCCACTTT CASSRTWTDPSYNSPLHF
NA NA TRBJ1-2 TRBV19 TGTGCCAGTAGATCAGGGGAGTCAGCTAACTATGGCTACACCTTC CASRSGESANYGYTF
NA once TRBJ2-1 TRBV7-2 TGTGCCAGCAGGAACGTCAATGAGCAGTTCTTC CASRNVNEQFF
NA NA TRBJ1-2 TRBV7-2 TGTGCCAGCAGCTTTTTGTCCTATGGCTACACCTTC CASSFLSYGYTF
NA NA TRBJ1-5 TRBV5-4 TGTGCCAGCAGCCCTGGGGGGGGAGTTAATCAGCCCCAGCATTTT CASSPGGGVNQPQHF
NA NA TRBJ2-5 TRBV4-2 TGTGCCAGCAGCCAATCACCAGGTGGGGAGGCCCAGTACTTC CASSQSPGGEAQYF
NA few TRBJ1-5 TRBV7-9 TGTGCCAGCAGCTGGAGGGTGGATCAGCCCCAGCATTTT CASSWRVDQPQHF
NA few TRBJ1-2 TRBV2 TGTGCCAGCAGTGAAGGGGGGGGCGTCTATGGCTACACCTTC CASSEGGGVYGYTF
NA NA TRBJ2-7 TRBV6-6 TGTGCCAGCACAAAGGGGAGGACCTACGAGCAGTACTTC CASTKGRTYEQYF
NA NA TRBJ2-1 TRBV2 TGTGCCAGCACCCCCCTTGCGGGGCATGAGCAGTTCTTC CASTPLAGHEQFF
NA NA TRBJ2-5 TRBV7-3 TGTGCCAGCAGCTTAGCTGGGGGGGCGGAGACCCAGTACTTC CASSLAGGAETQYF
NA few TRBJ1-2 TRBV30 TGTGCCTGGAGTCCCGCGGGGTTGAGAGGCTACACCTTC CAWSPAGLRGYTF
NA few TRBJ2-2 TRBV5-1 TGCGCCAGCAGCTTGAGACTTGCGAACACCGGGGAGCTGTTTTTT CASSLRLANTGELFF
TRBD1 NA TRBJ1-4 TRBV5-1 TGCGCCAGCAGCTTGTTTGGCCAGGGGGGTGAAAAACTGTTTTTT CASSLFGQGGEKLFF
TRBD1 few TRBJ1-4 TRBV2 TGTGCCAGCATTCCAGGACAGGGCGTCGGGGAAAAACTGTTTTTT CASIPGQGVGEKLFF
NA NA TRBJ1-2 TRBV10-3 TGTGCCATCAGCTCAACAGGGAATTCCCATGGCTACACCTTC CAISSTGNSHGYTF
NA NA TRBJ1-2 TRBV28 TGTGCCAGCAGTTCCCTCCCCCGGGTACGCCTCAGTGGCTACACCTTC CASSSLPRVRLSGYTF
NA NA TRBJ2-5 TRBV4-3 TGCGCCAGCAGCCAAGTAGACACCCCGGAGACCCAGTACTTC CASSQVDTPETQYF
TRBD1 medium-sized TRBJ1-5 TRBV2 TGTGCCAGCAGTAGGGACAGTCTTGCTCAGCCCCAGCATTTT CASSRDSLAQPQHF
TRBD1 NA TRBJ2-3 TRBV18 TGTGCCAGCTCACCAACGACAGGGGTGGGCACAGATACGCAGTATTTT CASSPTTGVGTDTQYF
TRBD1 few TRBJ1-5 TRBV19 TGTGCCAGTAGTAAAATAGGGACAGCCGTGGCGATCACGGGAAATCAGCCCCAGCATTTT CASSKIGTAVAITGNQPQHF
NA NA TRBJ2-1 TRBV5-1 TGCGCCAGCAGCTTGATGCAGGGCTCCTACAATGAGCAGTTCTTC CASSLMQGSYNEQFF